What follows are 8 T cell receptor beta chains derived from one specimen sequenced in a study of shared clonotypes between healthy human individuals. Terminally differentiated effector memory CD45RA+ cells were excluded from the naive CD8 cells, which were CD45RO-negative and positively selected for CCR7. TCRdb's table, derived via immunoSEQ multiplex PCR, lists solely in-frame clones and lacks some. The sample has around 1.9 million clones, 85% to 95% seen once. Specimen: naive CD8+ T cells from PBMCs. All receptors come from a man aged 18 to 30 in good health. Some clones in this sample may be carry-over from other donors' samples.

The rearrangement links TRBV6-9 to TRBJ2-7, with D maybe TRBD1 (7 bases). The V end lost 11 bases, the J end lost 2 bases, and 19 bases lay between the germline ends. The CDR3 contains 14 residues. Germline CDR1 and CDR2: MNHGY and SVAAGI. The CDR3 coding sequence is TGTGCCGGACTAAGACAGGGAGGTACCTACGAGCAGTACTTC. Amino acid sequence: CAGLRQGGTYEQYF.

The chain recombines TRBV29-1 with TRBJ2-3; no definite D call. V gave up 4 bases and J gave up 4 bases, with 9 bases separating them. This CDR3 is built from 12 residues. Germline values: CDR1 SQVTM, CDR2 ANQGSEA. The CDR3 region is CSVGESPDTQYF. The CDR3 bases are TGCAGCGTTGGGGAATCCCCAGATACGCAGTATTTT.

This clone has just one count. This specimen includes other DNA sequences encoding the same CDR3. The chain links TRBV6-5 to TRBJ1-1, with D unresolved. The germline gives CDR1 MNHEY, CDR2 SVGAGI. The CDR3 loop spans 13 amino acids. Deletions cut 0 bases from V and 4 bases from J, with 6 bases between. The CDR3 spells CASSYSWGTEAFF. CDR3 DNA: TGTGCCAGCAGTTACTCTTGGGGCACTGAAGCTTTCTTT.

V and J are TRBV9 and TRBJ2-3; D is unresolved. The CDR3 has 13 amino acids. Germline V gives CDR1 SGDLS, CDR2 YYNGEE. V lost 1 base to trimming and J lost 1 base, with 4 bases between them. The CDR3 sequence is CASSVKGTDTQYF. The CDR3 bases are TGTGCCAGCAGCGTAAAGGGCACAGATACGCAGTATTTT.

The chain links TRBV4-3 to TRBJ2-1; 9 bases line up with TRBD2. The CDR3 is made up of 18 amino acids. Germline V CDR1 and CDR2: LGHNA, YSLEER. Germline trimming cut 3 bases from V and 0 bases from J; bases unmatched to any gene: 9. CDR3 region: CASSQGPLAGSSYNEQFF. The CDR3 region has the DNA TGCGCCAGCAGCCAGGGCCCGCTAGCGGGGAGCTCCTACAATGAGCAGTTCTTC.

The chain has TRBV5-6 and TRBJ1-5, with TRBD1 matching 8 bases. V was pared by 2 bases and J by 5 bases, with 3 bases of the junction left unmatched. Germline V lookup: CDR1 SGHDT, CDR2 YYEEEE. This CDR3 is built from 14 residues. DNA for the CDR3: TGTGCCAGCAGCTTTTCAGGGGGCTATCAGCCCCAGCATTTT. Translating gives CASSFSGGYQPQHF.

This clone was found once. This chain connects TRBV4-3 to TRBJ2-2, with TRBD2 matching over 15 bases. The germline V gene encodes CDR1 LGHNA and CDR2 YSLEER. Germline trimming cut 6 bases from V and 0 bases from J; bases unmatched to any gene: 5. The CDR3 has 18 amino acids. CDR3 loop: CASSPGLAGGSNTGELFF. For the CDR3, the DNA is TGCGCCAGCAGTCCCGGACTAGCGGGAGGGTCGAACACCGGGGAGCTGTTTTTT.

A remark on this clone: This sample also contains other DNA sequences that code for the same CDR3. V is TRBV27 and J is TRBJ1-1, with 9 bases fitting TRBD1. The CDR3 spans 14 residues. CDR1 MNHEY and CDR2 SMNVEV come from the germline V gene (reference sequence). Unmatched junction bases numbered 6, after V lost 6 bases and J lost 4 bases. The CDR3 loop reads CASSWGQGGTEAFF. DNA of the CDR3: TGTGCCAGCAGCTGGGGACAGGGTGGCACTGAAGCTTTCTTT.